The 31 T cell receptor beta chains in this list originate from one sample, sequenced in a study of blood T cell repertoires in COVID-19. Sequencing used immunoSEQ multiplex PCR; TCRdb keeps in-frame clones, though not all of them. The sample shows 240,000 or so clones, 85% to 90% of them seen only once. Material: peripheral blood. The origin of the receptors is a woman in her seventies with active or convalescent COVID-19.

This clone was picked up one time. The chain is built from TRBV6-1 and TRBJ2-3; D may be TRBD2 (7 bases). This CDR3 comprises 16 residues. Deletions cut 0 bases from V and 6 bases from J, with 16 bases between. Germline assignment: CDR1 MNHNS and CDR2 SASEGT. CDR3 region: CASSEASWGGRDTQYF. DNA for the CDR3: TGTGCCAGCAGTGAAGCTAGTTGGGGGGGCAGGGATACGCAGTATTTT.

The chain joins TRBV5-4 to TRBJ1-4, with D possibly TRBD1 on 6 matching bases. The germline V gene encodes CDR1 SGHNT and CDR2 YYREEE (reference sequence). V was trimmed by 1 base and J by 5 bases, leaving 9 bases between them. The CDR3 is 14 residues long. Here the CDR3 reads CASSLRGGNEKLFF. CDR3 coding DNA: TGTGCCAGCAGCTTGAGGGGGGGAAATGAAAAACTGTTTTTT.

The chain carries TRBV6-5 and TRBJ1-4; 7 bases are shared with TRBD1. Germline assignment: CDR1 MNHEY and CDR2 SVGAGI. The CDR3 spans 15 residues. The trim removed 8 bases at V and 7 bases at J, leaving 13 bases unmatched. The CDR3, as DNA: TGTGCCAGCGGACCTGCGGGACAGTCGGGTGAAAAACTGTTTTTT. Encoded protein: CASGPAGQSGEKLFF.

This clone showed up just once. The DNA for the CDR3 is TGTGCCAGCAGCGGAGCGGGGGGGCCTTACGAGCAGTACTTC. Translating gives CASSGAGGPYEQYF. The chain combines TRBV9 with TRBJ2-7, with 10 positions matching TRBD2. Losses at the gene ends were 3 bases for V and 4 bases for J; bases not matched to a gene: 4. The CDR3 has 14 residues. CDR1 and CDR2 (germline): SGDLS, YYNGEE. The whole variable domain, filled in from reference TRBV9 and TRBJ2-7, reads DSGVTQTPKHLITATGQRVTLRCSPRSGDLSVYWYQQSLDQGLQFLIQYYNGEERAKGNILERFSAQQFPDLHSELNLSSLELGDSALYFCASSGAGGPYEQYFGPGTRLTVT.

The rearrangement links TRBV5-1 to TRBJ2-1; 15 positions agree with TRBD2. Germline CDR1 is SGHRS and CDR2 is YFSETQ. Losses at the gene ends were 2 bases for V and 5 bases for J; bases not matched to a gene: 2. The CDR3 covers 16 residues. CDR3 bases: TGCGCCAGCAGCTTAGGGACTAGCGGGGGGCACAATGAGCAGTTCTTC. Its protein product is CASSLGTSGGHNEQFF.

The CDR3 DNA reads as TGTGCCAGCAGTTACCCCGGGAGTGAAAAACTGTTTTTT. Encoded protein: CASSYPGSEKLFF. The genes are TRBV6-5 and TRBJ1-4, with D unclear. The CDR3 sequence is 13 residues long. Trimming cost V 2 bases and J 7 bases, with 8 bases left between them. The germline V gene encodes CDR1 MNHEY and CDR2 SVGAGI.

The V call is TRBV3-1 (or the pseudogene TRBV3-2), the J call TRBJ1-2, with D unclear. CDR1 is LGHDT and CDR2 is YNNKEL in the germline V gene (reference sequence). The CDR3 is 12 amino acids. Trimming took off 0 bases at V and 7 bases at J, with 6 bases between the two ends. The CDR3 is CASSQEGSGYTF. The CDR3 DNA reads as TGTGCCAGCAGCCAAGAGGGCTCTGGCTACACCTTC.

The rearrangement links TRBV5-1 to TRBJ1-3, with D tentatively TRBD1 (6 bases). V was trimmed by 4 bases and J by 2 bases, leaving 13 bases between them. The CDR3 is 15 residues long. Germline values: CDR1 SGHRS, CDR2 YFSETQ. CDR3 nucleotides: TGCGCCAGCAGCGCCTCAGGGGCCGCTGGAAACACCATATATTTT. Translating gives CASSASGAAGNTIYF.

The gene calls are TRBV11-2 and TRBJ2-7, with D possibly being TRBD2 (6 bases). V was clipped by 4 bases and J by 3 bases, with 10 bases between them. This CDR3 has 13 amino acids. Germline V gene lookup returns CDR1 SGHAT and CDR2 FQNNGV. The CDR3 here is CASSWGVVYEQYF. CDR3 nucleotide sequence: TGTGCCAGCAGCTGGGGGGTGGTCTACGAGCAGTACTTC. The full variable domain, with the rest looked up from reference TRBV11-2 and TRBJ2-7, is EAGVAQSPRYKIIEKRQSVAFWCNPISGHATLYWYQQILGQGPKLLIQFQNNGVVDDSQLPKDRFSAERLKGVDSTLKIQPAKLEDSAVYLCASSWGVVYEQYFGPGTRLTVT.

CDR3 residues: CASSQMSGRAIQYF. The DNA for the CDR3 is TGTGCCAGCAGCCAGATGAGCGGTCGAGCCATTCAGTACTTC. This chain links TRBV3-1 (or the pseudogene TRBV3-2) with TRBJ2-4; D is perhaps TRBD2 (5 bases). Germline V gene data show CDR1 as LGHDT and CDR2 as YNNKEL (reference sequence). Deletions cut 3 bases from V and 9 bases from J, with 15 bases between. The CDR3 is 14 residues long.

The genes are TRBV10-3 and TRBJ1-1, with D perhaps matching TRBD1 (5 bases). Trimming left V 4 bases short and J 7 bases short, with 10 bases between. The germline CDR1 and CDR2 sequences are ENHRY and SYGVKD. The CDR3 extends over 12 amino acids. As DNA, the CDR3 is TGTGCCATCAGTGTAGGGGCTAATGAAGCTTTCTTT. Translation: CAISVGANEAFF.

V and J are TRBV27 and TRBJ1-5; a possible D gene is TRBD1 (5 bases). CDR3 length equals 14 residues. CDR1 MNHEY and CDR2 SMNVEV come from the germline V gene (reference sequence). V lost 8 bases and J lost 3, with 14 bases in between. This CDR3 reads CASRQGGNNQPQHF. CDR3 bases: TGTGCCAGCCGGCAGGGTGGCAACAATCAGCCCCAGCATTTT.

The chain combines TRBV29-1 with TRBJ2-5; weak D call: TRBD1 (6 bases). This CDR3 comprises 12 residues. Germline V gene sequence: CDR1 SQVTM, CDR2 ANQGSEA. Trimming took off 5 bases at V and 5 bases at J, with 12 bases between the two ends. The CDR3 DNA is TGCAGCGTTACCAGGGGAGAGGAGACCCAGTACTTC. This codes for CSVTRGEETQYF.

The V gene is TRBV4-3, the J gene TRBJ1-4; 8 positions agree with TRBD1. The CDR3 loop spans 16 amino acids. Per germline, CDR1 LGHNA and CDR2 YSLEER. Trimming cost V 0 bases and J 7 bases; bases outside gene matches: 7. The CDR3 bases are TGCGCCAGCAGCCAAGATAGGAGGGGGACAGGTGAAAAACTGTTTTTT. It codes for CASSQDRRGTGEKLFF.

This chain links TRBV19 with TRBJ1-5; D is possibly TRBD1 (5 bases). CDR3 size: 13 residues. CDR1 and CDR2 from the germline V gene are LNHDA and SQIVND (reference sequence). V shed 4 bases and J shed 5 bases, with 9 bases lying between them. In DNA, the CDR3 is TGTGCCAGTAGTAAAGGGGTAGATCAGCCCCAGCATTTT. This encodes CASSKGVDQPQHF.

The chain is built from TRBV19 and TRBJ1-2; 10 positions match TRBD1. Germline CDR1 reads LNHDA; CDR2 reads SQIVND (reference sequence). The CDR3 has 14 residues. V was clipped by 9 bases and J by 8 bases; unmatched bases: 12. CDR3 sequence reads: CASLNPGQGSGYTF. CDR3 coding DNA: TGTGCCAGCTTAAACCCGGGACAGGGGTCCGGCTACACCTTC. The variable domain in full, completed from reference TRBV19 and TRBJ1-2, reads DGGITQSPKYLFRKEGQNVTLSCEQNLNHDAMYWYRQDPGQGLRLIYYSQIVNDFQKGDIAEGYSVSREKKESFPLTVTSAQKNPTAFYLCASLNPGQGSGYTFGSGTRLTVV.

Comment on this clone: An end of the junction does not agree with germline; a read error may underlie this. The same CDR3 can be traced to other DNA sequences in this sample. V usage is TRBV20-1 and J usage is TRBJ1-5; 9 bases are a match to TRBD1. The CDR3 spans 13 residues. Germline lookup yields CDR1 DFQATT and CDR2 SNEGSKA (reference sequence). In nucleotides, the CDR3 is TGCAGCGCTAGTGGACAGGGGAATCAGCCCCAGCATTTT. Amino acid sequence: CSASGQGNQPQHF.

This clone was detected once. The chain couples TRBV19 to TRBJ1-5, with D tentatively TRBD1 (5 bases). The V end lost 2 bases, the J end lost 0 bases, and 20 bases lay between the germline ends. CDR1 and CDR2 (germline): LNHDA, SQIVND (reference sequence). The CDR3 is 19 residues long. CDR3 coding DNA: TGTGCCAGTAGTATAAGAGGGTCAGGAGGGGTGATTAGCAATCAGCCCCAGCATTTT. It specifies CASSIRGSGGVISNQPQHF.

V usage is TRBV11-2 and J usage is TRBJ2-2; 8 positions agree with TRBD1. The CDR3 is 16 residues long. V lost 7 bases and J lost 5; bases outside the gene matches: 12. From germline, CDR1 is SGHAT and CDR2 FQNNGV. DNA of the CDR3: TGTGCCAGCACCCCCGGACAGGGTGGGGAAACCGGGGAGCTGTTTTTT. Translated: CASTPGQGGETGELFF. The complete variable domain, with remaining parts taken from reference TRBV11-2 and TRBJ2-2, reads EAGVAQSPRYKIIEKRQSVAFWCNPISGHATLYWYQQILGQGPKLLIQFQNNGVVDDSQLPKDRFSAERLKGVDSTLKIQPAKLEDSAVYLCASTPGQGGETGELFFGEGSRLTVL.

The J gene is TRBJ2-5, the V gene TRBV5-4; possible D gene TRBD2, 5 bases. V was clipped by 0 bases and J by 4 bases, with 10 bases between them. The germline V gene has CDR1 SGHNT and CDR2 YYREEE (reference sequence). The CDR3 consists of 14 residues. DNA for the CDR3: TGTGCCAGCAGCTTGGACCCCGGAGGAGAGACCCAGTACTTC. Amino acid sequence: CASSLDPGGETQYF.

The genes are TRBV7-8 and TRBJ1-6; D is possibly TRBD1 (5 bases). V lost 5 bases to trimming and J lost 9 bases, with 17 bases between them. The CDR3 is made up of 15 amino acids. Germline CDR1 reads SGHVS; CDR2 reads FQNEAQ. The CDR3 loop is CASSRERGTGSPLHF. CDR3 nucleotides: TGTGCCAGCAGCCGCGAAAGGGGAACCGGTTCACCCCTCCACTTT.

The table lists this clone with a few counts. The J gene is TRBJ2-3, the V gene TRBV4-2, with TRBD1 as a possible D gene (5 bases). The CDR3 is 14 residues long. From germline, CDR1 is LGHNA and CDR2 YNFKEQ. V lost 2 bases, J lost 1 base, and 7 bases lay in between. The CDR3 nucleotides are TGTGCCAGCAGCCAATCGACAGGCACAGATACGCAGTATTTT. Encoded protein: CASSQSTGTDTQYF.

The CDR3 is CASSLAPPGLAYNEQFF. The CDR3 DNA follows: TGTGCCAGCAGCTTAGCCCCCCCGGGACTAGCCTACAATGAGCAGTTCTTC. The J gene is TRBJ2-1, the V gene TRBV7-2; 8 bases match TRBD2. The V and J ends lost 0 bases and 2 bases, in that order; junction bases with no gene match: 6. Germline CDR1 SGHTA, CDR2 FQGNSA. The CDR3 length is 17 residues.

The V gene is TRBV5-1, the J gene TRBJ1-5; D is uncertain. Germline V lookup: CDR1 SGHRS, CDR2 YFSETQ. This CDR3 is built from 13 residues. V gave up 0 bases and J gave up 8 bases, with 9 bases separating them. The CDR3 bases are TGCGCCAGCAGCTTGGAGGAGGGTAAGCCCCAGCATTTT. It translates to CASSLEEGKPQHF.

The chain recombines TRBV19 with TRBJ1-2; tentatively, D is TRBD1 (5 bases). Germline loops: CDR1 LNHDA, CDR2 SQIVND (reference sequence). Trimming took off 1 base at V and 5 bases at J, with 8 bases between the two ends. The CDR3 length is 13 residues. This chain's CDR3 is CASSIGRGYGYTF. The DNA for the CDR3 is TGTGCCAGTAGTATAGGAAGGGGATATGGCTACACCTTC.

The V and J genes are TRBV6-1 and TRBJ1-4; 8 bases agree with TRBD1. The trim removed 1 base at V and 7 bases at J, leaving 14 bases unmatched. This CDR3 has 18 amino acids. Germline V gene sequence: CDR1 MNHNS, CDR2 SASEGT. The CDR3 loop reads CASSEGDRTGRHSEKLFF. For the CDR3, the DNA is TGTGCCAGCAGTGAAGGGGACCGGACAGGGAGGCATAGTGAAAAACTGTTTTTT.

This clone turned up a few times. This specimen includes other DNA sequences encoding the same CDR3. V is TRBV5-1 and J is TRBJ1-5, with D unclear. CDR1 is SGHRS and CDR2 is YFSETQ in the germline V gene. Trimming pared 4 bases from V and 0 bases from J, leaving 5 bases between. The CDR3 covers 13 residues. The CDR3, as DNA: TGCGCCAGCAGCCGAGATAGCAATCAGCCCCAGCATTTT. Its protein is CASSRDSNQPQHF.

The J gene is TRBJ1-4, the V gene TRBV6-2 or TRBV6-3; TRBD1 might be the D (6 bases). Germline loops: CDR1 MNHEY, CDR2 SVGEGT. The CDR3 is 15 residues long. Trimming pared 5 bases from V and 5 bases from J, leaving 15 bases between. This chain's CDR3 is CASSTRRGANEKLFF. The CDR3 nucleotides are TGTGCCAGCAGTACCAGGCGGGGGGCGAATGAAAAACTGTTTTTT.

This clone was detected once. This chain connects TRBV18 to TRBJ2-1; weak D call: TRBD2 (6 bases). V lost 0 bases, J lost 7 bases, and 10 bases lay in between. Per germline, CDR1 KGHSH and CDR2 LQKENI. The CDR3 runs to 14 residues. CDR3 amino acids: CASSPPTGRNEQFF. The DNA for the CDR3 is TGTGCCAGCTCACCACCGACGGGGAGGAATGAGCAGTTCTTC.

The chain has TRBV5-4 and TRBJ1-1; 7 bases agree with TRBD1. Germline V gene data show CDR1 as SGHNT and CDR2 as YYREEE (reference sequence). The CDR3 totals 15 residues. V was pared by 3 bases and J by 1 base, with 6 bases of the junction left unmatched. The CDR3 sequence is CASSSRRTGNTEAFF. CDR3 bases: TGTGCCAGCAGCTCCCGAAGGACAGGGAACACTGAAGCTTTCTTT.

The chain joins TRBV9 to TRBJ2-1; no reliable D call. V was pared by 1 base and J by 5 bases, with 19 bases between. The CDR3 extends over 17 amino acids. Germline loops: CDR1 SGDLS, CDR2 YYNGEE. The CDR3 region is CASSVSGSFYPNNEQFF. CDR3 in DNA: TGTGCCAGCAGCGTATCAGGATCTTTTTACCCGAACAATGAGCAGTTCTTC.